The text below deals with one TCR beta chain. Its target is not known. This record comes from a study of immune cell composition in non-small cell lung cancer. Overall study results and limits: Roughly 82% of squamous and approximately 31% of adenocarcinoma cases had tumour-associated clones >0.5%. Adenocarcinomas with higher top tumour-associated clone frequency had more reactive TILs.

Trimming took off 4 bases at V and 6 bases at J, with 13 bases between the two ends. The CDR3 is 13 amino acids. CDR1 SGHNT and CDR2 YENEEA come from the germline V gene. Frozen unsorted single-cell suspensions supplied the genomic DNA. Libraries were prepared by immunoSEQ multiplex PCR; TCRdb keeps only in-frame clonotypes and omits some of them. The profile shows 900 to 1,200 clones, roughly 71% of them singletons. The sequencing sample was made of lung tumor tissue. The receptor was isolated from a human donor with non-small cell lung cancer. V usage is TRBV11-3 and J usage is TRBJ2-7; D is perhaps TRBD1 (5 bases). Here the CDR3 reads CASSYGQLREQYF. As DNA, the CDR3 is TGTGCCAGCAGCTACGGACAATTGCGCGAGCAGTACTTC. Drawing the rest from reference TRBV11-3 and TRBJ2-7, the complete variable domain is EAGVVQSPRYKIIEKKQPVAFWCNPISGHNTLYWYLQNLGQGPELLIRYENEEAVDDSQLPKDRFSAERLKGVDSTLKIQPAELGDSAVYLCASSYGQLREQYFGPGTRLTVT.